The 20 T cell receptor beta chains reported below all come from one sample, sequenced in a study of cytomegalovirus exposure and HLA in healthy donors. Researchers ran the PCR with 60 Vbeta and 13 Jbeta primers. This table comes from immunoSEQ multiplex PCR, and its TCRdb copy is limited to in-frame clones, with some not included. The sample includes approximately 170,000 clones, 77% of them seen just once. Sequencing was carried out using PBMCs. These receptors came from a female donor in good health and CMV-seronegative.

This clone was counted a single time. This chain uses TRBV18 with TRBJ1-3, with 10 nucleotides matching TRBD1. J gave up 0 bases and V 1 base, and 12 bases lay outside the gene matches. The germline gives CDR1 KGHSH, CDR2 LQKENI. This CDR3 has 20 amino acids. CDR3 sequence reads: CASSPQRIAGQGTSGNTIYF. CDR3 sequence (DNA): TGTGCCAGCTCACCACAAAGGATCGCGGGACAGGGGACCTCTGGAAACACCATATATTTT.

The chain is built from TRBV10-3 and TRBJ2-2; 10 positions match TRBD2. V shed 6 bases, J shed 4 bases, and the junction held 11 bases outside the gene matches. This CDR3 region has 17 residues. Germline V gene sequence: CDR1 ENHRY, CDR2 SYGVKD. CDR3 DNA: TGTGCCATCAGACCCTGGACTAGCGGACCTTCCACCGGGGAGCTGTTTTTT. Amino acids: CAIRPWTSGPSTGELFF.

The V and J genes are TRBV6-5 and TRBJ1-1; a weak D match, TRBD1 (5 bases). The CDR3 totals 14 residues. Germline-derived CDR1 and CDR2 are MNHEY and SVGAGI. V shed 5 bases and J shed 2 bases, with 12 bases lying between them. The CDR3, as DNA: TGTGCCAGCAGTCGACAGTACGTAAACACTGAAGCTTTCTTT. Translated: CASSRQYVNTEAFF.

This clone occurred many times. The CDR3 spells CASFGQDSSYEQYF. CDR3 DNA sequence: TGTGCCAGCTTTGGACAGGACAGCTCCTACGAGCAGTACTTC. This chain connects TRBV27 to TRBJ2-7, with 7 bases identical to TRBD1. CDR3 length equals 14 residues. The V gene's germline CDR1 is MNHEY and CDR2 SMNVEV (reference sequence). With 8 bases clipped from V and 0 bases from J, the junction kept 7 bases outside the gene matches.

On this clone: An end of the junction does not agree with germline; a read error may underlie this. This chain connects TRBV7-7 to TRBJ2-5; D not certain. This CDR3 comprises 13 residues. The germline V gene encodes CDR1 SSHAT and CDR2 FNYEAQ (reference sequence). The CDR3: CASSPHVGETQYF. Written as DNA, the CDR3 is TGTGCTAGCAGCCCCCACGTGGGCGAGACCCAGTACTTC. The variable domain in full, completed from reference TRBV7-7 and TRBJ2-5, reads GAGVSQSPRYKVTKRGQDVTLRCDPISSHATLYWYQQALGQGPEFLTYFNYEAQPDKSGLPSDRFSAERPEGSISTLTIQRTEQRDSAMYRCASSPHVGETQYFGPGTRLLVL.

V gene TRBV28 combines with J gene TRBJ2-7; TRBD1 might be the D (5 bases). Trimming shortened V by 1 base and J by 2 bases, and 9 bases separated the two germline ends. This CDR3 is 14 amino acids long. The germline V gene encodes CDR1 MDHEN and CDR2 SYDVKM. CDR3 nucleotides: TGTGCCAGCAGTTTATACAGGCTTGCCTACGAGCAGTACTTC. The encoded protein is CASSLYRLAYEQYF. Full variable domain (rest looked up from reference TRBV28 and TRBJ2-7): DVKVTQSSRYLVKRTGEKVFLECVQDMDHENMFWYRQDPGLGLRLIYFSYDVKMKEKGDIPEGYSVSREKKERFSLILESASTNQTSMYLCASSLYRLAYEQYFGPGTRLTVT.

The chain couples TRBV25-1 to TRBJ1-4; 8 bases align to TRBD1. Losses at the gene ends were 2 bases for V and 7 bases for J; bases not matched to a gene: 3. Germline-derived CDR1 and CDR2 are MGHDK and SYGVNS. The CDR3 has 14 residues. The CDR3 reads CASSEPGGGEKLFF. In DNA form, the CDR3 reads TGTGCCAGCAGTGAACCAGGGGGCGGTGAAAAACTGTTTTTT.

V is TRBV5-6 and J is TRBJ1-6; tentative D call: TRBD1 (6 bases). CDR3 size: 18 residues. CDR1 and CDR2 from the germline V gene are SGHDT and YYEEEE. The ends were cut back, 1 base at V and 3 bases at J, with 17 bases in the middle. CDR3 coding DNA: TGTGCCAGCAGCTTGCTCACAGGGATCGTCTACTATAATTCACCCCTCCACTTT. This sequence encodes CASSLLTGIVYYNSPLHF.

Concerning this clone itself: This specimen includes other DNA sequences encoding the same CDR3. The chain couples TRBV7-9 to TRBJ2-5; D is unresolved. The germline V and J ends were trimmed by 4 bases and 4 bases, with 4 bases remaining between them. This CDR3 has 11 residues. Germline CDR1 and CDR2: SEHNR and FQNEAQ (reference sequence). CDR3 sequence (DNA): TGTGCCAGCAGCTCGAGAGAGACCCAGTACTTC. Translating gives CASSSRETQYF. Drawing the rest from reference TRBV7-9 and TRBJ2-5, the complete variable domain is DTGVSQNPRHKITKRGQNVTFRCDPISEHNRLYWYRQTLGQGPEFLTYFQNEAQLEKSRLLSDRFSAERPKGSFSTLEIQRTEQGDSAMYLCASSSRETQYFGPGTRLLVL.

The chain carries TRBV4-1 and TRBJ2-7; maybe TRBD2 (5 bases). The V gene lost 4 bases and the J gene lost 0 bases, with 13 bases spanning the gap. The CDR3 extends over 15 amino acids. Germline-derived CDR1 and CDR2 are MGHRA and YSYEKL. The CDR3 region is CASSPPAASSYEQYF. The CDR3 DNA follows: TGCGCCAGCAGCCCACCAGCGGCCAGCTCCTACGAGCAGTACTTC.

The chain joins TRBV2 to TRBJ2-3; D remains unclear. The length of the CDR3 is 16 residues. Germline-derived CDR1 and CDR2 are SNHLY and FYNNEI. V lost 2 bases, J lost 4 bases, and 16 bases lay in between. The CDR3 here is CASSEPREVLSDTQYF. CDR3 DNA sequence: TGTGCCAGCAGTGAACCGCGAGAGGTACTTTCAGATACGCAGTATTTT.

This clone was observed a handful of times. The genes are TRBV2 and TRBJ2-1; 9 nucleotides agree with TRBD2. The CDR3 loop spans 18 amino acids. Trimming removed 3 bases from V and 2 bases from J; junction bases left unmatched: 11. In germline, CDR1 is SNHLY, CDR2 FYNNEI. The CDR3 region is CASSESLAAGGTYNEQFF. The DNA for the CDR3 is TGTGCCAGCAGTGAGTCCCTTGCAGCGGGGGGAACCTACAATGAGCAGTTCTTC.

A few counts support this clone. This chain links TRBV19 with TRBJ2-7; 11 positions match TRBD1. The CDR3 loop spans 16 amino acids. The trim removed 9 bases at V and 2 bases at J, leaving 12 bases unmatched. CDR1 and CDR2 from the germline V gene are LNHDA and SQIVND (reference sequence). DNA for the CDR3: TGTGCCAGACAGCATACCGGGACAGGGGGAACCTACGAGCAGTACTTC. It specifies CARQHTGTGGTYEQYF.

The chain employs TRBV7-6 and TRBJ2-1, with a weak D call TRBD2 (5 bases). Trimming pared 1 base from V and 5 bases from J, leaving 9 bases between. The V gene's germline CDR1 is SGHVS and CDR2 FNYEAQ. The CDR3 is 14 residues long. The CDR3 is CASSLVRGNNEQFF. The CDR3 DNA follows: TGTGCCAGCAGCTTAGTTCGGGGAAACAATGAGCAGTTCTTC. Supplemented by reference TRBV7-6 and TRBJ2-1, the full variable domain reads GAGVSQSPRYKVTKRGQDVALRCDPISGHVSLYWYRQALGQGPEFLTYFNYEAQQDKSGLPNDRFSAERPEGSISTLTIQRTEQRDSAMYRCASSLVRGNNEQFFGPGTRLTVL.

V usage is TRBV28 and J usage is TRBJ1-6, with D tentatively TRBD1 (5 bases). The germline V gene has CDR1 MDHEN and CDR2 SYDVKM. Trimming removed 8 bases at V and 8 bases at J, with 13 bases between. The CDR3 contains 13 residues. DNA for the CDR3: TGTGCCAGCGGTGGAGGGGCTGATTCACCCCTCCACTTT. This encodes CASGGGADSPLHF.

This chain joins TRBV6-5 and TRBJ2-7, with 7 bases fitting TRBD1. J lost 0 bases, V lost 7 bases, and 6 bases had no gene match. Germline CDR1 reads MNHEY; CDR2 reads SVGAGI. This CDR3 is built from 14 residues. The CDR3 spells CASKGQIGSYEQYF. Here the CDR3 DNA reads TGTGCCAGCAAGGGACAGATTGGCTCCTACGAGCAGTACTTC.

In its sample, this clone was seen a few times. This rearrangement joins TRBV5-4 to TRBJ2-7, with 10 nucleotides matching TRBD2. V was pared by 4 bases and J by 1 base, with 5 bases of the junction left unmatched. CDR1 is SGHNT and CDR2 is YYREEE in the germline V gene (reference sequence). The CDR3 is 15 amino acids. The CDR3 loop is CASSPGLAASYEQYF. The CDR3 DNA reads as TGTGCCAGCAGCCCCGGACTAGCGGCTTCCTACGAGCAGTACTTC.

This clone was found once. DNA of the CDR3: TGTGCCAGCAGGGGGTGGGGGGGAGGCACAGATACGCAGTATTTT. It translates to CASRGWGGGTDTQYF. This chain links TRBV27 with TRBJ2-3; 7 bases match TRBD2. Trimming removed 6 bases from V and 1 base from J; junction bases left unmatched: 7. The CDR3 sequence is 15 residues long. Germline V gene lookup returns CDR1 MNHEY and CDR2 SMNVEV (reference sequence).

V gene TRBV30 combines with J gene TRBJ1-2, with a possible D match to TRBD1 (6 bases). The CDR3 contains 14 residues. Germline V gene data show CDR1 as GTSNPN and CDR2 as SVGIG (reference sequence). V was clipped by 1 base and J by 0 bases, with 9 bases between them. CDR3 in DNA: TGTGCCTGGAGTGGGGACACCTCTAACTATGGCTACACCTTC. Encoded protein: CAWSGDTSNYGYTF. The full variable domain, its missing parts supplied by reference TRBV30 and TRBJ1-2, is SQTIHQWPATLVQPVGSPLSLECTVEGTSNPNLYWYRQAAGRGLQLLFYSVGIGQISSEVPQNLSASRPQDRQFILSSKKLLLSDSGFYLCAWSGDTSNYGYTFGSGTRLTVV.

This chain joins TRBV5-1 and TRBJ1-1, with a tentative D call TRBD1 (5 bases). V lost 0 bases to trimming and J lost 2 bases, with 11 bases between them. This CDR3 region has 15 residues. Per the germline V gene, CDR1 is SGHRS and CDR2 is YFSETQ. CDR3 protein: CASSLVVTANTEAFF. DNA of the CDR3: TGCGCCAGCAGCTTGGTGGTGACAGCAAACACTGAAGCTTTCTTT.